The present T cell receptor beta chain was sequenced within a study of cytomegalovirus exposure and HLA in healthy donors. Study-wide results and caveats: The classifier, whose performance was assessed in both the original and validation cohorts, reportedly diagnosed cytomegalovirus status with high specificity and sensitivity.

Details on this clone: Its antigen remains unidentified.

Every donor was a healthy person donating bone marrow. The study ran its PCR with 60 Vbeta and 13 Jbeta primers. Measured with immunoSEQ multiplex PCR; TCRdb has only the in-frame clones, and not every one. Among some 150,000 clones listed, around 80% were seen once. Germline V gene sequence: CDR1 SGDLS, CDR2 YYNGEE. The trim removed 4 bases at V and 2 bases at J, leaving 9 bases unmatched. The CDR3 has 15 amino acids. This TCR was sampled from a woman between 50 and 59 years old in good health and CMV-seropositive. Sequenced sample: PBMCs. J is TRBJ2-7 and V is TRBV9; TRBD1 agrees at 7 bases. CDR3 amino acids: CASSPGQLGAYEQYF. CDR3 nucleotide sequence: TGTGCCAGCAGCCCGGGACAGCTCGGCGCCTACGAGCAGTACTTC.